A single sample gave rise to the 5 T cell receptor beta chains below, sequenced in a study of response to subunit inactivated influenza vaccine. One entry per CDR3 protein, called by TCRdb with MiXCR from the RT-PCR reads. The sample consists of around 790,000 distinct CDR3 sequences, roughly 20% of them appearing once. Sequences were derived from PBMCs from blood, sampled roughly 5 days after vaccination. These receptors all come from a man aged 45-60 years who received an inactivated influenza vaccine.

This clonotype was observed a handful of times. The J gene is TRBJ2-1, the V gene TRBV7-9, with 9 bases that match TRBD1. V lost 5 bases, J lost 6 bases, and 8 bases stayed unmatched. The CDR3 consists of 15 residues. Germline V gives CDR1 SEHNR, CDR2 FQNEAQ (reference sequence). The CDR3 here is CASSLGQGAANEQFF. CDR3 in DNA: TGTGCCAGCAGCCTGGGACAGGGTGCGGCCAATGAGCAGTTCTTC.

This clonotype turned up a few times. The V call is TRBV29-1, the J call TRBJ2-3; possibly TRBD2 for D (5 bases). The V gene's germline CDR1 is SQVTM and CDR2 ANQGSEA. Trimming removed 7 bases at V and 10 bases at J, with 18 bases between. This CDR3 spans 12 amino acids. Here the CDR3 reads CSAKILGEAQYF. For the CDR3, the DNA is TGCAGCGCCAAAATACTAGGAGAGGCGCAGTATTTT.

This clonotype was seen a handful of times. The gene calls are TRBV6-2 or TRBV6-3 and TRBJ1-2, with D unresolved. The germline V gene has CDR1 MNHEY and CDR2 SVGEGT. Trimming pared 2 bases from V and 3 bases from J, leaving 13 bases between. The CDR3 has 15 amino acids. CDR3 sequence reads: CASSYGLLRDYGYTF. The DNA of the CDR3 is TGTGCCAGCAGTTACGGACTCCTCCGGGACTATGGCTACACCTTC.

This clonotype was seen only a few times. The genes are TRBV20-1 and TRBJ1-5, with 8 bases that match TRBD1. Germline CDR1 is DFQATT and CDR2 is SNEGSKA (reference sequence). The CDR3 extends over 16 amino acids. V trimming: 0 bases; J trimming: 4 bases; junction bases outside the gene matches: 8. The CDR3 reads CSARDPAGGFNQPQHF. The CDR3 bases are TGCAGTGCTAGAGACCCGGCAGGGGGCTTTAATCAGCCCCAGCATTTT.

The chain has TRBV7-2 and TRBJ2-3; D is perhaps TRBD1 (5 bases). This CDR3 has 16 residues. V lost 4 bases and J lost 5, with 19 bases in between. Germline V gene sequence: CDR1 SGHTA, CDR2 FQGNSA. The CDR3 spells CASSSNIVGVGDTQYF. CDR3 sequence (DNA): TGTGCCAGCAGCTCGAACATCGTAGGGGTTGGAGATACGCAGTATTTT.